A single sample is the source of the 6 T cell receptor beta chains below, sequenced in a study of T-cell reconstitution after alpha-beta-depleted transplantation in children. The library targeted TCRbeta and was prepared with unique molecular identifiers. TCRdb recomputed calls from the PCR reads with MiXCR, one row per CDR3 protein. The table has roughly 500,000 distinct CDR3 sequences, about an eighth seen once. The source was PBMCs from the stem cell graft donor, collected from the stem cell graft. The receptors derive from a human donor who donated a stem cell graft to a child with combined immunodeficiency.

V is TRBV15 and J is TRBJ2-7, with 13 nucleotides matching TRBD2. Germline CDR1 and CDR2: LNHNV and YYDKDF (reference sequence). This CDR3 contains 16 residues. The trim removed 3 bases at V and 4 bases at J, leaving 6 bases unmatched. CDR3 sequence reads: CATSSLPGLAGYEQYF. In nucleotides, the CDR3 is TGTGCCACCAGCAGTCTACCGGGACTAGCGGGATACGAGCAGTACTTC. The variable domain in full, with the rest retrieved from reference TRBV15 and TRBJ2-7, is DAMVIQNPRYQVTQFGKPVTLSCSQTLNHNVMYWYQQKSSQAPKLLFHYYDKDFNNEADTPDNFQSRRPNTSFCFLDIRSPGLGDTAMYLCATSSLPGLAGYEQYFGPGTRLTVT.

This chain connects TRBV29-1 to TRBJ2-7; TRBD2 aligns across 12 bases. The CDR3 runs 16 residues. The germline V gene encodes CDR1 SQVTM and CDR2 ANQGSEA. V dropped 5 bases and J dropped 3; count of bases not matched to a gene: 11. CDR3: CSVYGLAGQRNYEQYF. The DNA for the CDR3 is TGCAGCGTTTACGGACTAGCGGGACAAAGAAACTACGAGCAGTACTTC.

This clonotype was recorded at least ten times. The chain uses TRBV5-1 and TRBJ2-1, with TRBD2 identical over 12 bases. Germline V gene lookup returns CDR1 SGHRS and CDR2 YFSETQ. The CDR3 consists of 18 residues. After removal of 4 bases from V and 1 base from J, the junction contained 9 bases not matched to a gene. The CDR3 here is CASSIRTSGTVSYNEQFF. The CDR3 nucleotides are TGCGCCAGCAGCATCCGGACTAGCGGGACAGTTTCCTACAATGAGCAGTTCTTC.

The chain recombines TRBV4-3 with TRBJ1-2; tentatively, D is TRBD1 (5 bases). With 3 bases removed from V and 4 bases from J, the gap between germline ends came to 15 bases. This CDR3 contains 15 residues. Per the germline V gene, CDR1 is LGHNA and CDR2 is YSLEER. The CDR3 spells CASSQARQGFYGYTF. The CDR3 bases are TGCGCCAGCAGCCAGGCTAGGCAGGGATTCTATGGCTACACCTTC.

This clonotype occurred a few times. The gene calls are TRBV20-1 and TRBJ2-5, with D unresolved. V was pared by 6 bases and J by 2 bases, with 19 bases between. The germline gives CDR1 DFQATT, CDR2 SNEGSKA (reference sequence). This CDR3 is 15 amino acids long. Here the CDR3 reads CSALRPRALQETQYF. The CDR3 DNA is TGCAGTGCCCTTCGTCCCCGGGCCCTACAAGAGACCCAGTACTTC.

This clonotype was detected a few times. The genes are TRBV7-9 and TRBJ2-5, with D possibly matching TRBD1 (6 bases). Germline V CDR1 and CDR2: SEHNR, FQNEAQ (reference sequence). This CDR3 is built from 15 residues. Trimming took off 2 bases at V and 2 bases at J, with 12 bases between the two ends. CDR3 sequence (DNA): TGTGCCAGCAGCTTACTTCGGACAGCTCAAGAGACCCAGTACTTC. This gives the protein CASSLLRTAQETQYF.